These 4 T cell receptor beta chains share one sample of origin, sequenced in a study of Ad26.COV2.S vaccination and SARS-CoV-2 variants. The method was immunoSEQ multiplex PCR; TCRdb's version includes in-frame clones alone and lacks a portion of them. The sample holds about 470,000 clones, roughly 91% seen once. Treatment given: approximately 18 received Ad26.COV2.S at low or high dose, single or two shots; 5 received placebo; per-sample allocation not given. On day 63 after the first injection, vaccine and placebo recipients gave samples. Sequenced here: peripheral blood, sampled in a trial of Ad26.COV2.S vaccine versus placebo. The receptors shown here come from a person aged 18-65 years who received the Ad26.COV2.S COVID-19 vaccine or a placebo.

The CDR3 here is CATSRRDGNTIYF. In nucleotides, the CDR3 is TGTGCCACCTCTCGAAGGGATGGAAACACCATATATTTT. The V and J genes are TRBV11-2 and TRBJ1-3; D ambiguous. Germline assignment: CDR1 SGHAT and CDR2 FQNNGV. The CDR3 loop spans 13 amino acids. V was pared by 10 bases and J by 3 bases, with 13 bases between. The full variable domain, completed using reference TRBV11-2 and TRBJ1-3, is EAGVAQSPRYKIIEKRQSVAFWCNPISGHATLYWYQQILGQGPKLLIQFQNNGVVDDSQLPKDRFSAERLKGVDSTLKIQPAKLEDSAVYLCATSRRDGNTIYFGEGSWLTVV.

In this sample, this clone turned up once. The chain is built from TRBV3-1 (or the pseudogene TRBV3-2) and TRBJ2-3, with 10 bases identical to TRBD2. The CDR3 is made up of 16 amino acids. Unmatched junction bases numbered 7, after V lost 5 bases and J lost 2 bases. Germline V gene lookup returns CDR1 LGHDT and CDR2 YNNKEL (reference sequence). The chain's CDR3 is CASSARTSGDTDTQYF. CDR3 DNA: TGTGCCAGCAGCGCCCGGACTAGCGGAGACACAGATACGCAGTATTTT.

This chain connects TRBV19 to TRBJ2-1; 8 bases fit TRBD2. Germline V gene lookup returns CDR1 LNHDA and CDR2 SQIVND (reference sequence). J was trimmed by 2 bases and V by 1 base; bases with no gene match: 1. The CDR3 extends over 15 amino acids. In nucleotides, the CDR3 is TGTGCCAGTAGTATAGCAGCGGGAGCCTACAATGAGCAGTTCTTC. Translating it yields CASSIAAGAYNEQFF.

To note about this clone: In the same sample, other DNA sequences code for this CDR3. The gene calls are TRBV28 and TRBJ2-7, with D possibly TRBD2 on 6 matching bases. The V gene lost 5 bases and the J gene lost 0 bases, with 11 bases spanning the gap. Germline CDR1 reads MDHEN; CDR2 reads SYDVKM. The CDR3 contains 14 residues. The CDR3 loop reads CASSLSGSSYEQYF. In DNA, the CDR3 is TGTGCCAGCAGTCTTAGCGGAAGCTCCTACGAGCAGTACTTC.